This T cell receptor beta chain was profiled in a study of cytomegalovirus exposure and HLA in healthy donors. Primers for the PCR totalled 60 Vbeta and 13 Jbeta. Produced via immunoSEQ multiplex PCR; TCRdb's table is partial and in-frame only. This sample has hundreds of thousands of clones, with roughly 78% found just once. Germline V lookup: CDR1 SGHTA, CDR2 FQGNSA. The CDR3 is 14 residues long. The V gene lost 1 base and the J gene lost 5 bases, with 10 bases spanning the gap. What was sequenced was PBMCs. This chain connects TRBV7-2 to TRBJ2-3, with no clear D. This sequence originates from a boy between 10 and 17 years old in good health and CMV-seronegative. In DNA, the CDR3 is TGTGCCAGCAGCTTAGAGCTAGTTATAGATACGCAGTATTTT. Protein sequence: CASSLELVIDTQYF.